The TCR beta chain under discussion was sequenced for a study of blood T cell repertoires in COVID-19. About the research overall: Both acute and convalescent COVID-19 samples were obtained from the United States, Italy and Spain.

Original handling: For nucleated cells, counts were estimated from reference gene primer amplification. This table comes from immunoSEQ multiplex PCR, and its TCRdb copy is limited to in-frame clones, with some not included. V and J calls and clone size are given by that table; D and trimming were obtained from the DNA. Among approximately 100,000 clones listed, approximately 89% were seen once. Germline CDR1 MGHRA, CDR2 YSYEKL. This CDR3 spans 15 amino acids. Germline trimming cut 3 bases from V and 10 bases from J; bases unmatched to any gene: 11. The gene calls are TRBV4-1 and TRBJ2-1, with 8 bases matching TRBD2. This clonotype was obtained from a man in his 60s with acute or convalescent COVID-19. The material sequenced was peripheral blood. CDR3 bases: TGCGCCAGCAGCCACGAGGGGCTAGCGGGTAAGGAGCAGTTCTTC. Residues: CASSHEGLAGKEQFF.